This T cell receptor (beta chain) derives from a study of OX40 agonist ivuxolimab in advanced cancers. Study-wide results and limits: Averaging showed that CD8+ T cells had more expanded clones than CD4+ did.

Trimming took off 7 bases at V and 6 bases at J, with 12 bases between the two ends. CDR1 and CDR2 from the germline V gene are MNHEY and SVGAGI. This CDR3 is 12 amino acids long. Here immunoSEQ multiplex PCR was the method, and the copy in TCRdb shows in-frame clones only, minus some. The sample has 65,000 to 90,000 clones; approximately 90% are singletons. This clone was found a few times. What it recognizes is unknown. Blood got drawn at baseline, again on cycle 4 day 1, and then on cycle 7 day 1. The receptor's source is an adult with an advanced solid tumor such as melanoma, head and neck, liver or kidney cancer. The chain combines TRBV6-5 with TRBJ1-2; D is unclear. The sequences come from CD4+ or CD8+ T cells sorted from blood, collected in a trial of the OX40 agonist ivuxolimab. CDR3 loop: CASKEGYDGYTF. CDR3 DNA sequence: TGTGCCAGCAAGGAAGGGTACGATGGCTACACCTTC.